The 30 T cell receptor beta chains below come from one sample, sequenced in a study of blood T cell repertoires in COVID-19. This table comes from immunoSEQ multiplex PCR, and its TCRdb copy is limited to in-frame clones, with some not included. The data show some 270,000 clones, around 85% seen once. Material for sequencing was peripheral blood. The receptors originated from a human donor with COVID-19, enrolled during active disease. The donor label of this sample is uncertain.

This clone was counted once. The chain links TRBV6-5 to TRBJ2-1; TRBD1 might be the D (6 bases). The CDR3 length is 15 residues. V gave up 2 bases and J gave up 5 bases, with 13 bases separating them. Germline CDR1 is MNHEY and CDR2 is SVGAGI. The CDR3 DNA is TGTGCCAGCAGTTACCCGGGGCAGGGGAACAATGAGCAGTTCTTC. This codes for CASSYPGQGNNEQFF.

The rearrangement joins TRBV19 to TRBJ2-3; 8 nucleotides match TRBD2. The CDR3 extends over 15 amino acids. Trimming at V came to 5 bases and at J to 6 bases, leaving 10 bases not matched to a gene. Looked up from germline, CDR1 is LNHDA and CDR2 is SQIVND (reference sequence). For the CDR3, the DNA is TGTGCCAGTAGTGCATCGCGGGGGGCCCAGGATACGCAGTATTTT. This codes for CASSASRGAQDTQYF.

The V and J genes are TRBV11-3 and TRBJ2-1; tentatively, D is TRBD2 (6 bases). Germline V gene sequence: CDR1 SGHNT, CDR2 YENEEA. V dropped 5 bases and J dropped 1 base, with 9 bases sitting between them. The CDR3 is 14 residues long. The CDR3 region has the DNA TGTGCCAGCAGCCCGGGACTTTCCTACAATGAGCAGTTCTTC. Protein: CASSPGLSYNEQFF.

The chain has TRBV7-2 and TRBJ2-3; 11 bases are shared with TRBD2. The CDR3 runs to 16 residues. The V and J ends lost 3 bases and 13 bases, in that order; junction bases with no gene match: 15. Per the germline V gene, CDR1 is SGHTA and CDR2 is FQGNSA. The CDR3: CASSLGGSGRGRAKYF. As DNA, the CDR3 is TGTGCCAGCAGCTTGGGCGGTAGCGGGAGGGGAAGGGCGAAGTATTTT.

V gene TRBV2 combines with J gene TRBJ2-7, with 7 bases matching TRBD2. After removal of 5 bases from V and 0 bases from J, the junction contained 10 bases not matched to a gene. CDR1 is SNHLY and CDR2 is FYNNEI in the germline V gene. The CDR3 has 16 amino acids. CDR3 sequence (DNA): TGTGCCAGCAGTAAATCGAGACTAGCCGACTCCTACGAGCAGTACTTC. Protein: CASSKSRLADSYEQYF. Combining the CDR3 with reference TRBV2 and TRBJ2-7 gives the whole variable domain EPEVTQTPSHQVTQMGQEVILRCVPISNHLYFYWYRQILGQKVEFLVSFYNNEISEKSEIFDDQFSVERPDGSNFTLKIRSTKLEDSAMYFCASSKSRLADSYEQYFGPGTRLTVT.

This clone has a handful of counts. The DNA is left out, because the CDR3 cannot be placed on it with certainty; the CDR3 is given as TCRdb lists it. The CDR3 loop reads CASSGVWGLGTFF. J is TRBJ1-1 and V is TRBV28; the D segment call TRBD1 is taken from the table without a DNA check. Germline loops: CDR1 MDHEN, CDR2 SYDVKM. Both ends counted, the CDR3 spans 13 residues.

The V call is TRBV11-2, the J call TRBJ2-7, with a possible D match to TRBD2 (5 bases). The CDR3 length is 13 residues. The germline CDR1 and CDR2 sequences are SGHAT and FQNNGV. Trimming removed 4 bases from V and 4 bases from J, with 11 bases in between. The CDR3 protein is CASSSIARYEQYF. As DNA, the CDR3 is TGTGCCAGCAGCTCAATAGCGCGGTACGAGCAGTACTTC.

V gene TRBV11-3 combines with J gene TRBJ2-3; D is unresolved. Germline lookup yields CDR1 SGHNT and CDR2 YENEEA. This CDR3 contains 13 residues. Trimming removed 6 bases from V and 6 bases from J, with 13 bases in between. The CDR3 bases are TGTGCCAGCAGTTTCGGTCCCGCGGATACGCAGTATTTT. This codes for CASSFGPADTQYF. The full variable domain, its missing parts supplied by reference TRBV11-3 and TRBJ2-3, is EAGVVQSPRYKIIEKKQPVAFWCNPISGHNTLYWYLQNLGQGPELLIRYENEEAVDDSQLPKDRFSAERLKGVDSTLKIQPAELGDSAVYLCASSFGPADTQYFGPGTRLTVL.

The chain recombines TRBV2 with TRBJ2-5, with TRBD2 matching 7 bases. The J segment lost 1 base and the V segment lost 8 bases, leaving 4 bases of the junction unmatched. CDR1 and CDR2 (germline): SNHLY, FYNNEI. The CDR3 contains 13 residues. The CDR3 DNA sequence: TGTGCCAGCTGGGGGGGTTTCCAAGAGACCCAGTACTTC. This codes for CASWGGFQETQYF. The full variable domain, in which reference TRBV2 and TRBJ2-5 provide the parts outside the CDR3, is EPEVTQTPSHQVTQMGQEVILRCVPISNHLYFYWYRQILGQKVEFLVSFYNNEISEKSEIFDDQFSVERPDGSNFTLKIRSTKLEDSAMYFCASWGGFQETQYFGPGTRLLVL.

A single count supports this clone. The rearrangement uses TRBV3-1 (or the pseudogene TRBV3-2) and TRBJ1-2, with TRBD1 as a possible D gene (6 bases). The CDR3 has 13 amino acids. Trimming took 5 bases from V and 2 from J, leaving 9 bases between them. Germline-derived CDR1 and CDR2 are LGHDT and YNNKEL (reference sequence). CDR3 residues: CASSETGNYGYTF. The CDR3 DNA sequence: TGTGCCAGCAGCGAAACAGGGAACTATGGCTACACCTTC.

The genes are TRBV5-1 and TRBJ1-5, with 8 nucleotides matching TRBD1. Germline CDR1 and CDR2: SGHRS and YFSETQ. This CDR3 is 13 amino acids long. V shed 4 bases, J shed 5 bases, and the junction held 2 bases outside the gene matches. The CDR3 DNA is TGCGCCAGCAGCCCGGGACAGGATCAGCCCCAGCATTTT. This encodes CASSPGQDQPQHF.

The genes are TRBV24-1 and TRBJ2-1; possible D gene TRBD1, 6 bases. Deletions cut 6 bases from V and 0 bases from J, with 11 bases between. In germline, CDR1 is KGHDR, CDR2 SFDVKD. This CDR3 is built from 15 residues. CDR3 DNA sequence: TGTGCCACCAGTCCGGGACATTCCTCCTACAATGAGCAGTTCTTC. It yields the protein CATSPGHSSYNEQFF.

The rearrangement joins TRBV18 to TRBJ1-6; 12 bases fit TRBD1. CDR3 length: 14 amino acids. In germline, CDR1 is KGHSH, CDR2 LQKENI. With V trimmed by 5 bases and J by 10 bases, 3 bases remained unmatched. CDR3 region: CASSTGTGGSPLHF. For the CDR3, the DNA is TGTGCCAGCTCAACCGGGACAGGGGGCTCACCCCTCCACTTT. The whole variable domain, remainder taken from reference TRBV18 and TRBJ1-6, is NAGVMQNPRHLVRRRGQEARLRCSPMKGHSHVYWYRQLPEEGLKFMVYLQKENIIDESGMPKERFSAEFPKEGPSILRIQQVVRGDSAAYFCASSTGTGGSPLHFGNGTRLTVT.

The chain joins TRBV4-3 to TRBJ2-5; 7 positions agree with TRBD2. Germline-derived CDR1 and CDR2 are LGHNA and YSLEER. This CDR3 is 16 amino acids long. The V gene end was trimmed by 3 bases and the J gene end by 1 base; junction bases not matched to a gene: 8. The CDR3 protein is CASSQPGLTFQETQYF. CDR3 nucleotides: TGCGCCAGCAGCCAGCCGGGACTAACCTTCCAAGAGACCCAGTACTTC.

This clone was seen only a few times. The rearrangement links TRBV2 to TRBJ2-1; 7 positions match TRBD1. V was clipped by 6 bases and J by 1 base; unmatched bases: 0. This CDR3 comprises 13 residues. CDR1 and CDR2 from the germline V gene are SNHLY and FYNNEI. Written as DNA, the CDR3 is TGTGCCAGCAGGGACAGGTCCTACAATGAGCAGTTCTTC. Encoded protein: CASRDRSYNEQFF.

This chain joins TRBV28 and TRBJ2-7; tentatively, D is TRBD2 (5 bases). Germline V lookup: CDR1 MDHEN, CDR2 SYDVKM. The CDR3 totals 14 residues. V lost 2 bases, J lost 0 bases, and 8 bases lay in between. The CDR3 protein is CASSLQGSSYEQYF. CDR3 nucleotides: TGTGCCAGCAGTTTACAAGGGAGCTCCTACGAGCAGTACTTC. Combining the CDR3 with reference TRBV28 and TRBJ2-7 gives the whole variable domain DVKVTQSSRYLVKRTGEKVFLECVQDMDHENMFWYRQDPGLGLRLIYFSYDVKMKEKGDIPEGYSVSREKKERFSLILESASTNQTSMYLCASSLQGSSYEQYFGPGTRLTVT.

This chain links TRBV10-1 with TRBJ2-7, with D perhaps matching TRBD2 (5 bases). Germline V lookup: CDR1 WNHNN, CDR2 SYGVQD (reference sequence). The length of the CDR3 is 14 residues. Trimming removed 6 bases at V and 5 bases at J, with 17 bases between. In nucleotides, the CDR3 is TGCGCCAGCAGCCCCCCTACGGGGTCCCACGAGCAGTACTTC. It specifies CASSPPTGSHEQYF.

V gene TRBV28 combines with J gene TRBJ2-3; D might be TRBD2 (6 bases). Per the germline V gene, CDR1 is MDHEN and CDR2 is SYDVKM. The length of the CDR3 is 14 residues. V was trimmed by 5 bases and J by 2 bases, leaving 11 bases between them. CDR3 sequence (DNA): TGTGCCAGCAGTCGGGAGTATAACACAGATACGCAGTATTTT. Protein: CASSREYNTDTQYF.

The chain links TRBV28 to TRBJ1-1; 11 bases agree with TRBD1. The CDR3 spans 14 residues. With 3 bases clipped from V and 7 bases from J, the junction kept 4 bases outside the gene matches. The germline CDR1 and CDR2 sequences are MDHEN and SYDVKM. CDR3 sequence reads: CASSLRGTGGEAFF. Here the CDR3 DNA reads TGTGCCAGCAGTTTGCGCGGGACAGGGGGTGAAGCTTTCTTT.

In this sample, this clone turned up a few times. The chain recombines TRBV19 with TRBJ1-4; 8 bases fit TRBD1. Germline V gene data show CDR1 as LNHDA and CDR2 as SQIVND (reference sequence). V lost 5 bases, J lost 7 bases, and 9 bases stayed unmatched. This CDR3 contains 15 residues. CDR3 sequence reads: CASSGRTGSREKLFF. The DNA for the CDR3 is TGTGCCAGTAGTGGACGGACAGGGAGCCGTGAAAAACTGTTTTTT.

For the CDR3, the DNA is TGTGCCTCTCAAGGCGGGCGGGGACCCTACGAGCAGTACTTC. Protein product: CASQGGRGPYEQYF. The chain combines TRBV19 with TRBJ2-7, with a weak D call TRBD2 (6 bases). The CDR3 covers 14 residues. Trimming cost V 11 bases and J 2 bases, with 19 bases left between them. Germline CDR1 LNHDA, CDR2 SQIVND (reference sequence).

The J gene is TRBJ1-2, the V gene TRBV19; weak D call: TRBD1 (6 bases). Trimming pared 8 bases from V and 5 bases from J, leaving 12 bases between. This CDR3 has 12 amino acids. Germline values: CDR1 LNHDA, CDR2 SQIVND (reference sequence). CDR3 protein: CASATGIYGYTF. The CDR3 bases are TGTGCCAGTGCGACAGGTATTTATGGCTACACCTTC. The whole variable domain, remainder taken from reference TRBV19 and TRBJ1-2, is DGGITQSPKYLFRKEGQNVTLSCEQNLNHDAMYWYRQDPGQGLRLIYYSQIVNDFQKGDIAEGYSVSREKKESFPLTVTSAQKNPTAFYLCASATGIYGYTFGSGTRLTVV.

The rearrangement uses TRBV19 and TRBJ2-2; 7 nucleotides agree with TRBD2. The length of the CDR3 is 14 residues. Trimming removed 3 bases from V and 3 bases from J; junction bases left unmatched: 1. Germline V gene data show CDR1 as LNHDA and CDR2 as SQIVND (reference sequence). CDR3 protein: CASSIRGDTGELFF. The CDR3, as DNA: TGTGCCAGTAGTATTCGGGGGGACACCGGGGAGCTGTTTTTT.

The chain carries TRBV5-1 and TRBJ2-5; possible D gene TRBD1, 6 bases. The germline V gene has CDR1 SGHRS and CDR2 YFSETQ. The V gene lost 1 base and the J gene lost 2 bases, with 15 bases spanning the gap. The CDR3 runs to 16 residues. Here the CDR3 reads CASSLWGHWEQETQYF. The CDR3 DNA reads as TGCGCCAGCAGCTTGTGGGGACATTGGGAACAAGAGACCCAGTACTTC.

The CDR3 bases are TGTGCCAGTAGTATAGTGGGAGCGGGAGGCTCCGAGTCGGGGCAGTTCTTC. Translating it yields CASSIVGAGGSESGQFF. This chain joins TRBV19 and TRBJ2-1, with 9 bases matching TRBD2. V shed 1 base and J 12 bases; nucleotides not matched to a gene: 16. This CDR3 is 17 amino acids long. Germline V gene sequence: CDR1 LNHDA, CDR2 SQIVND (reference sequence).

The chain couples TRBV27 to TRBJ1-6, with TRBD1 matching over 8 bases. The CDR3 loop spans 15 amino acids. Germline V gene sequence: CDR1 MNHEY, CDR2 SMNVEV (reference sequence). The V segment lost 6 bases and the J segment 7 bases; nucleotides outside the gene matches: 8. CDR3 loop: CASSLLQGANSPLHF. The DNA for the CDR3 is TGTGCCAGCAGCCTCCTTCAGGGGGCGAATTCACCCCTCCACTTT.

The gene calls are TRBV6-5 and TRBJ1-1, with D unclear. V shed 2 bases and J shed 0 bases, with 10 bases lying between them. From germline, CDR1 is MNHEY and CDR2 SVGAGI. There are 15 residues in the CDR3. Here the CDR3 reads CASSYGFEVNTEAFF. CDR3 in DNA: TGTGCCAGCAGTTACGGGTTCGAGGTGAACACTGAAGCTTTCTTT.

The chain is built from TRBV19 and TRBJ2-1, with TRBD1 as a possible D gene (5 bases). Germline V CDR1 and CDR2: LNHDA, SQIVND (reference sequence). Trimming took off 6 bases at V and 6 bases at J, with 21 bases between the two ends. CDR3 length: 16 residues. The CDR3 region has the DNA TGTGCCAGTAGCTACCGGTCCAGGGAAACGGGCAATGAGCAGTTCTTC. Its translation: CASSYRSRETGNEQFF.

The chain is built from TRBV20-1 and TRBJ1-6; D unresolved. V was shortened by 0 bases and J by 12 bases, with 6 bases between the two germline ends. The CDR3 sequence is 11 residues long. In germline, CDR1 is DFQATT, CDR2 SNEGSKA (reference sequence). The CDR3 nucleotides are TGCAGTGCTAGAGAAGGAGGACCCCTCCACTTT. Amino acid sequence: CSAREGGPLHF.

The V and J genes are TRBV5-1 and TRBJ2-1; 9 bases line up with TRBD2. V shed 2 bases, J shed 3 bases, and the junction held 6 bases outside the gene matches. The germline CDR1 and CDR2 sequences are SGHRS and YFSETQ. The CDR3 totals 16 residues. CDR3 sequence reads: CASSFNSGSLYNEQFF. The CDR3 bases are TGCGCCAGCAGCTTTAATAGCGGGAGTCTCTACAATGAGCAGTTCTTC.